Listed below are T cell receptor beta chains from one sample, sequenced in a study of shared clonotypes between healthy human individuals. The table came from immunoSEQ multiplex PCR; TCRdb's copy has only in-frame clones and leaves some out. Of roughly 500,000 clones in the sample, less than 85% are singletons; the top ten hold approximately 13%. Sequenced material: PBMCs. The origin of the receptors is a woman between 35 and 50 years old in good health. Some clones in this sample may be carry-over from other donors' samples. Both conserved end residues are part of each CDR3. A D gene is named only where the DNA matches it firmly. Clone size is not always given. Where it is, it says once, few, many or a class for expanded clones.

size: -; V: TRBV5-4; J: TRBJ2-1; D: -; CDR3: CASSLDAGSYNEQFF; DNA: TGTGCCAGCAGCTTGGATGCGGGCTCCTACAATGAGCAGTTCTTC
size: -; V: TRBV11-1; J: TRBJ2-5; D: -; CDR3: CASRQLGLPETQYF; DNA: TGTGCCAGCAGACAACTAGGACTCCCAGAGACCCAGTACTTC
size: -; V: TRBV10-3; J: TRBJ1-1; D: TRBD1; CDR3: CAIRDRGLNTEAFF; DNA: TGTGCCATCAGAGACAGGGGGCTGAACACTGAAGCTTTCTTT
size: -; V: TRBV6-4; J: TRBJ2-2; D: TRBD2; CDR3: CASSPRTRGELFF; DNA: TGTGCCAGCAGTCCTCGGACTAGGGGGGAGCTGTTTTTT
size: -; V: TRBV5-1; J: TRBJ2-7; D: -; CDR3: CATDQGSYEQYF; DNA: TGCGCCACCGACCAGGGTTCCTACGAGCAGTACTTC
size: -; V: TRBV18; J: TRBJ2-2; D: -; CDR3: CASSPGGSGELFF; DNA: TGTGCCAGCTCACCAGGAGGGTCCGGGGAGCTGTTTTTT
size: -; V: TRBV27; J: TRBJ2-1; D: TRBD2; CDR3: CASSLTGLAVYEQFF; DNA: TGTGCCAGCAGTTTAACCGGACTAGCGGTGTATGAGCAGTTCTTC
size: -; V: TRBV10-1; J: TRBJ2-3; D: -; CDR3: CASQGLYTDTQYF; DNA: TGCGCCAGCCAGGGGCTCTACACAGATACGCAGTATTTT
size: -; V: TRBV14; J: TRBJ2-1; D: -; CDR3: CASSQDWGRKQFF; DNA: TGTGCCAGCAGCCAAGATTGGGGGCGAAAGCAGTTCTTC
size: -; V: TRBV28; J: TRBJ1-4; D: -; CDR3: CASSSRLANEKLFF; DNA: TGTGCCAGCAGTTCCCGGCTGGCTAATGAAAAACTGTTTTTT
size: -; V: TRBV5-1; J: TRBJ2-2; D: -; CDR3: CASHWDSGGIGELFF; DNA: TGCGCCAGCCATTGGGACAGCGGGGGTATCGGGGAGCTGTTTTTT
size: -; V: TRBV7-2; J: TRBJ2-7; D: TRBD1; CDR3: CASSLRQGAYQYF; DNA: TGTGCCAGCAGCTTAAGACAGGGGGCATACCAGTACTTC
size: -; V: TRBV28; J: TRBJ2-7; D: -; CDR3: CASHRDAPYEQYF; DNA: TGTGCCAGCCACCGGGACGCACCCTACGAGCAGTACTTC
size: -; V: TRBV7-9; J: TRBJ2-7; D: -; CDR3: CASSPSSYEQYF; DNA: TGTGCCAGCAGCCCCAGCTCCTACGAGCAGTACTTC
size: -; V: TRBV4-3; J: TRBJ1-1; D: -; CDR3: CASSQDQGSNTEAFF; DNA: TGCGCCAGCAGCCAGGACCAGGGGTCAAACACTGAAGCTTTCTTT
size: once; V: TRBV7-2; J: TRBJ1-1; D: -; CDR3: CASSARTSGEAFF; DNA: TGTGCCAGCAGCGCCCGGACTAGCGGTGAAGCTTTCTTT
size: -; V: TRBV5-4; J: TRBJ1-3; D: -; CDR3: CASSGGGISGNTIYF; DNA: TGTGCCAGTAGCGGCGGAGGTATCTCTGGAAACACCATATATTTT
size: -; V: TRBV6-1; J: TRBJ1-4; D: -; CDR3: CASTIDGGSHEKLFF; DNA: TGTGCCAGCACAATCGATGGGGGGAGCCATGAAAAACTGTTTTTT
size: few; V: TRBV6-5; J: TRBJ1-1; D: -; CDR3: CASKEGHTEAFF; DNA: TGTGCCAGCAAGGAAGGGCACACTGAAGCTTTCTTT
size: -; V: TRBV7-9; J: TRBJ1-2; D: -; CDR3: CASSLASGNGYTF; DNA: TGTGCCAGCAGCTTAGCGTCGGGGAATGGCTACACCTTC
size: -; V: TRBV7-3; J: TRBJ1-2; D: -; CDR3: CASSLQPGDGYTF; DNA: TGTGCCAGCAGCTTACAGCCGGGGGATGGCTACACCTTC